These 23 T cell receptor beta chains came from one sample sequenced in a study of OX40 agonist ivuxolimab in advanced cancers. Only in-frame clones appear in the TCRdb table, and some are missing; sequencing was by immunoSEQ multiplex PCR. Of approximately 30,000 clones detected, approximately 84% appear once; the ten largest clones hold 20% to 25%. The starting material was CD4+ or CD8+ T cells sorted from blood, obtained in a trial of the OX40 agonist ivuxolimab. The receptor set was obtained from an adult with an advanced solid tumor such as melanoma, head and neck, liver or kidney cancer.

The gene calls are TRBV6-1 and TRBJ1-1, with D unclear. Germline CDR1 MNHNS, CDR2 SASEGT. This CDR3 spans 11 amino acids. V dropped 5 bases and J dropped 6 bases, with 7 bases sitting between them. In nucleotides, the CDR3 is TGTGCCAGCAGTTACCCGGCTGAAGCTTTCTTT. It codes for CASSYPAEAFF.

A single count supports this clone. V is TRBV4-1 and J is TRBJ1-1; D is unclear. This CDR3 comprises 14 residues. Deletions cut 1 base from V and 3 bases from J, with 9 bases between. Germline CDR1 reads MGHRA; CDR2 reads YSYEKL. CDR3 residues: CASSQVPRDTEAFF. In nucleotides, the CDR3 is TGCGCCAGCAGCCAAGTTCCCCGGGACACTGAAGCTTTCTTT.

The V gene is TRBV4-1, the J gene TRBJ2-1, with 8 bases aligning to TRBD2. The CDR3 is 16 amino acids. V was clipped by 0 bases and J by 8 bases; unmatched bases: 9. Germline lookup yields CDR1 MGHRA and CDR2 YSYEKL. In DNA form, the CDR3 reads TGCGCCAGCAGCCAAGATCGTACTAGCGGCTGGGATGAGCAGTTCTTC. It translates to CASSQDRTSGWDEQFF.

This clone has a single count. V is TRBV30 and J is TRBJ1-5; the D is unclear. Germline V CDR1 and CDR2: GTSNPN, SVGIG (reference sequence). CDR3 size: 14 residues. V gave up 0 bases and J gave up 0 bases, with 6 bases separating them. The CDR3 DNA follows: TGTGCCTGGAGTGTAGTTAATAGCAATCAGCCCCAGCATTTT. Its protein is CAWSVVNSNQPQHF.

This clone has ten or more counts. The chain couples TRBV9 to TRBJ2-7; 7 nucleotides align to TRBD2. V shed 4 bases and J 1 base; nucleotides not matched to a gene: 5. This CDR3 spans 14 amino acids. Looked up from germline, CDR1 is SGDLS and CDR2 is YYNGEE. CDR3 loop: CASSPSGVSYEQYF. Here the CDR3 DNA reads TGTGCCAGCAGCCCGAGCGGGGTATCCTACGAGCAGTACTTC.

CDR3 sequence: CASSSVTAHQETQYF. In DNA, the CDR3 is TGTGCCAGCAGTTCTGTTACTGCGCACCAAGAGACCCAGTACTTC. This sequence joins TRBV27 and TRBJ2-5, with D hard to call. This CDR3 has 15 residues. Between the trimmed V and J ends, which lost 4 bases and 0 bases, there was a span of 12 bases. CDR1 and CDR2 (germline): MNHEY, SMNVEV (reference sequence).

This chain uses TRBV6-6 with TRBJ2-7, with 7 bases aligning to TRBD1. Germline CDR1 MNHNY, CDR2 SVGAGI (reference sequence). CDR3 length: 11 amino acids. Unmatched junction bases numbered 2, after V lost 6 bases and J lost 6 bases. The chain's CDR3 is CASRTGVEQYF. The CDR3 DNA follows: TGTGCCAGCAGAACAGGGGTCGAGCAGTACTTC.

The chain has TRBV19 and TRBJ1-1; no definite D call. CDR3 size: 12 residues. Trimming removed 1 base at V and 8 bases at J, with 8 bases between. CDR1 is LNHDA and CDR2 is SQIVND in the germline V gene (reference sequence). CDR3 residues: CASSIGRLEAFF. CDR3 DNA: TGTGCCAGTAGTATAGGGCGACTGGAAGCTTTCTTT.

CDR3 region: CASSSVSGENADTQYF. The DNA for the CDR3 is TGTGCCAGCAGTTCCGTCTCAGGGGAAAATGCAGATACGCAGTATTTT. The chain recombines TRBV6-5 with TRBJ2-3; TRBD1 might be the D (6 bases). Germline CDR1 reads MNHEY; CDR2 reads SVGAGI. CDR3 length: 16 amino acids. Trimming pared 4 bases from V and 4 bases from J, leaving 18 bases between.

This clone has just one count. The V call is TRBV27, the J call TRBJ1-2; 7 nucleotides align to TRBD1. With V trimmed by 5 bases and J by 0 bases, 6 bases remained unmatched. The CDR3 totals 15 residues. Germline CDR1 is MNHEY and CDR2 is SMNVEV (reference sequence). The chain's CDR3 is CASSLTGAANYGYTF. The CDR3 nucleotides read TGTGCCAGCAGTCTCACAGGGGCCGCTAACTATGGCTACACCTTC.

The rearrangement links TRBV15 to TRBJ1-2; 7 bases are shared with TRBD1. This CDR3 is built from 18 residues. The V gene end was trimmed by 3 bases and the J gene end by 8 bases; junction bases not matched to a gene: 21. The germline V gene encodes CDR1 LNHNV and CDR2 YYDKDF (reference sequence). The CDR3 here is CATSRGVGGATLSSGYTF. The DNA of the CDR3 is TGTGCCACCAGCAGGGGTGTAGGGGGCGCGACCCTATCGAGCGGCTACACCTTC. The full variable domain, completed using reference TRBV15 and TRBJ1-2, is DAMVIQNPRYQVTQFGKPVTLSCSQTLNHNVMYWYQQKSSQAPKLLFHYYDKDFNNEADTPDNFQSRRPNTSFCFLDIRSPGLGDTAMYLCATSRGVGGATLSSGYTFGSGTRLTVV.

This clone occurred once. This chain links TRBV5-1 with TRBJ2-1, with D perhaps matching TRBD2 (5 bases). Trimming cost V 4 bases and J 8 bases, with 19 bases left between them. Germline V gene sequence: CDR1 SGHRS, CDR2 YFSETQ. The CDR3 is 15 residues long. In DNA, the CDR3 is TGCGCCAGCAGCGGTGAAGAGGGTCCCTGGGATGAGCAGTTCTTC. As protein: CASSGEEGPWDEQFF.

The rearrangement joins TRBV2 to TRBJ2-4, with TRBD1 as a possible D gene (6 bases). The CDR3 length is 14 residues. Trimming cost V 3 bases and J 2 bases, with 8 bases left between them. The V gene's germline CDR1 is SNHLY and CDR2 FYNNEI. CDR3 sequence (DNA): TGTGCCAGCAGTGACCAGGGGCCCAAAAACATTCAGTACTTC. Translating it yields CASSDQGPKNIQYF. Using reference TRBV2 and TRBJ2-4 for the parts outside the CDR3, the full variable domain is EPEVTQTPSHQVTQMGQEVILRCVPISNHLYFYWYRQILGQKVEFLVSFYNNEISEKSEIFDDQFSVERPDGSNFTLKIRSTKLEDSAMYFCASSDQGPKNIQYFGAGTRLSVL.

The genes are TRBV7-9 and TRBJ2-3, with D uncertain. Looked up from germline, CDR1 is SEHNR and CDR2 is FQNEAQ (reference sequence). This CDR3 has 14 residues. The V gene lost 3 bases and the J gene lost 4 bases, with 11 bases spanning the gap. This CDR3 reads CASSLATSADTQYF. In DNA, the CDR3 is TGTGCCAGCAGCTTGGCAACATCGGCAGATACGCAGTATTTT.

The chain carries TRBV27 and TRBJ2-7, with D perhaps TRBD2 (6 bases). Germline CDR1 is MNHEY and CDR2 is SMNVEV (reference sequence). This CDR3 has 15 residues. V lost 0 bases and J lost 5, with 14 bases in between. The CDR3 region has the DNA TGTGCCAGCAGTTTATCCACGGGAGCGGTCGACGAGCAGTACTTC. Residues: CASSLSTGAVDEQYF.

The rearrangement links TRBV7-9 to TRBJ2-7; TRBD2 aligns across 9 bases. This CDR3 region has 17 residues. The ends lost 5 bases at V and 0 bases at J; junction bases unmatched: 11. The V gene's germline CDR1 is SEHNR and CDR2 FQNEAQ (reference sequence). CDR3 region: CASSPPGLAQSSYEQYF. In DNA form, the CDR3 reads TGTGCCAGCAGCCCCCCAGGACTAGCGCAGAGCTCCTACGAGCAGTACTTC.

This clone was recorded only once. The chain joins TRBV28 to TRBJ2-7; 7 bases fit TRBD2. Germline V gene data show CDR1 as MDHEN and CDR2 as SYDVKM. CDR3 length: 14 amino acids. V lost 7 bases to trimming and J lost 3 bases; unmatched junction nucleotides: 9. CDR3 residues: CASIPPGLHYEQYF. CDR3 nucleotides: TGTGCCAGCATCCCCCCGGGACTACACTACGAGCAGTACTTC.

V gene TRBV19 combines with J gene TRBJ2-1; TRBD1 or TRBD2 may be the D gene (5 bases each). CDR1 LNHDA and CDR2 SQIVND come from the germline V gene (reference sequence). V was trimmed by 5 bases and J by 4 bases, leaving 27 bases between them. The CDR3 contains 19 residues. DNA for the CDR3: TGTGCCAGTAGTCTCCCGGGACCTACGGAGAAGCTTTTTTACAATGAGCAGTTCTTC. Amino acids: CASSLPGPTEKLFYNEQFF. Supplemented by reference TRBV19 and TRBJ2-1, the full variable domain reads DGGITQSPKYLFRKEGQNVTLSCEQNLNHDAMYWYRQDPGQGLRLIYYSQIVNDFQKGDIAEGYSVSREKKESFPLTVTSAQKNPTAFYLCASSLPGPTEKLFYNEQFFGPGTRLTVL.

The V gene is TRBV11-2, the J gene TRBJ2-3; 12 bases map to TRBD1. Germline V lookup: CDR1 SGHAT, CDR2 FQNNGV. This CDR3 is built from 15 residues. Trimming cost V 5 bases and J 6 bases; bases outside gene matches: 6. The CDR3 bases are TGTGCCAGCAGCGAGGGACAGGGGGCACTGGATACGCAGTATTTT. Translated: CASSEGQGALDTQYF.

This clone appeared once. DNA for the CDR3: TGTGCCAGCAGCTTTGGTAATTATGGAAACACCATATATTTT. It specifies CASSFGNYGNTIYF. The chain combines TRBV5-8 with TRBJ1-3; D not resolved. V was pared by 2 bases and J by 3 bases, with 9 bases between. There are 14 residues in the CDR3. CDR1 and CDR2 from the germline V gene are SGHTS and YDEGEE.

The V call is TRBV6-5, the J call TRBJ1-1; D is undetermined. The germline V gene has CDR1 MNHEY and CDR2 SVGAGI. The CDR3 sequence is 13 residues long. With 0 bases removed from V and 7 bases from J, the gap between germline ends came to 9 bases. CDR3 sequence (DNA): TGTGCCAGCAGTTACTCTTTTACGCGTGAAGCTTTCTTT. This gives the protein CASSYSFTREAFF.

The chain has TRBV6-1 and TRBJ2-7; TRBD1 matches at 11 bases. Germline V gene data show CDR1 as MNHNS and CDR2 as SASEGT. Trimming at V came to 7 bases and at J to 0 bases, leaving 2 bases not matched to a gene. CDR3 length: 14 residues. CDR3 DNA sequence: TGTGCCAGCAAAGGACAGGGGGCCTCCTACGAGCAGTACTTC. Encoded protein: CASKGQGASYEQYF.

This sequence joins TRBV28 and TRBJ2-7; D remains unclear. Germline lookup yields CDR1 MDHEN and CDR2 SYDVKM. CDR3 length equals 13 residues. V was clipped by 6 bases and J by 0 bases, with 9 bases between them. The CDR3 nucleotides read TGTGCCAGCAGCTCCGGCCTCTCCTACGAGCAGTACTTC. It translates to CASSSGLSYEQYF.